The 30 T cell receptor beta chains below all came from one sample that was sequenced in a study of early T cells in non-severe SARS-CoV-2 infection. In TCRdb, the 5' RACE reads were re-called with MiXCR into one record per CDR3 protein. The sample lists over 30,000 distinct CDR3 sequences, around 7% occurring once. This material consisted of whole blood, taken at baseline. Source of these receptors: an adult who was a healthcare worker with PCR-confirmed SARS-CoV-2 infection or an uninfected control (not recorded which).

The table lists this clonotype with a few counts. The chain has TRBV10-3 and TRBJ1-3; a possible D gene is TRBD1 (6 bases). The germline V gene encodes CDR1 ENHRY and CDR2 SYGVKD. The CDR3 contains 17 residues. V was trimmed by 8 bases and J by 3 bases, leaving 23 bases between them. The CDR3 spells CAICGATGQKFGNTIYF. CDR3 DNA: TGTGCCATCTGCGGGGCGACGGGACAAAAGTTTGGAAACACCATATATTTT.

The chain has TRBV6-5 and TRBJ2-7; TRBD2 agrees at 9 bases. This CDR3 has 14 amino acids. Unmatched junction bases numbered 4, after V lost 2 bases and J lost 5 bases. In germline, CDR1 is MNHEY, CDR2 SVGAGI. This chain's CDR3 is CASSYLAGGNEQYF. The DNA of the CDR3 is TGTGCCAGCAGTTACCTGGCGGGAGGGAACGAGCAGTACTTC.

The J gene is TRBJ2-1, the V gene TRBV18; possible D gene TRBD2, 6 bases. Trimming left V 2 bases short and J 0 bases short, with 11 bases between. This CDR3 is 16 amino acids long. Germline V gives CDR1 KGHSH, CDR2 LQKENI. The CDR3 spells CASSPGRDASYNEQFF. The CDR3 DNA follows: TGTGCCAGCTCACCAGGGCGGGACGCCTCCTACAATGAGCAGTTCTTC.

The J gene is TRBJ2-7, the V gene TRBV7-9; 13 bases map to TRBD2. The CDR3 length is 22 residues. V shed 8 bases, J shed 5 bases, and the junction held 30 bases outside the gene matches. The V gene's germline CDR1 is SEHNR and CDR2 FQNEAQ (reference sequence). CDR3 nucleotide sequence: TGTGCCAGCCGCCCTAGTATTGGGATAAAAGGGACTAGCGGGATCTATGCGAACGAGCAGTACTTC. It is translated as CASRPSIGIKGTSGIYANEQYF.

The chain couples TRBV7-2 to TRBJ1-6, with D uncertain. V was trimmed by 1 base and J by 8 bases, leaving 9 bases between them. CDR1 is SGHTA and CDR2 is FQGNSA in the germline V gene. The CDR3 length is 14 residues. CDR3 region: CASSLVPTDSPLHF. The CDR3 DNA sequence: TGTGCCAGCAGCTTAGTCCCGACGGATTCACCCCTCCACTTT.

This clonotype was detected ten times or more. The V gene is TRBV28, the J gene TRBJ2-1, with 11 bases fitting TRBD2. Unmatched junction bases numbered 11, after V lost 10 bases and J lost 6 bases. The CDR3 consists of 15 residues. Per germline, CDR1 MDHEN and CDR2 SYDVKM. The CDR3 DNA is TGTGCCACGTCAGGCCCGGGACTAGCGGTCAATGAGCAGTTCTTC. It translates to CATSGPGLAVNEQFF. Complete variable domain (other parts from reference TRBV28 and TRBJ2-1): DVKVTQSSRYLVKRTGEKVFLECVQDMDHENMFWYRQDPGLGLRLIYFSYDVKMKEKGDIPEGYSVSREKKERFSLILESASTNQTSMYLCATSGPGLAVNEQFFGPGTRLTVL.

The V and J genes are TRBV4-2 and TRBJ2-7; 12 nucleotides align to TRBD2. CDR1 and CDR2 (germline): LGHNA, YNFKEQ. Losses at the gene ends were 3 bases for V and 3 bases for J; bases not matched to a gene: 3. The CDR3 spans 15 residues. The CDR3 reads CASSHRTSGNYEQYF. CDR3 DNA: TGTGCCAGCAGCCATAGGACTAGCGGGAACTACGAGCAGTACTTC.

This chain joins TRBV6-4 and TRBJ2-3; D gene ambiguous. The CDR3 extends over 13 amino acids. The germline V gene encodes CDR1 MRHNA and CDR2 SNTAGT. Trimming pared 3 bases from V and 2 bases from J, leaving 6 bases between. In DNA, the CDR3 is TGTGCCAGCAGTGAAGAAGACACAGATACGCAGTATTTT. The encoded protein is CASSEEDTDTQYF.

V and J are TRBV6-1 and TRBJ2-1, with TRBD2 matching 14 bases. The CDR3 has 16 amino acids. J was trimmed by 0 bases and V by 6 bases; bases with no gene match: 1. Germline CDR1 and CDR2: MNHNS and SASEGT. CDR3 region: CASSGLAGGSYNEQFF. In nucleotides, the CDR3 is TGTGCCAGCAGCGGACTAGCGGGAGGCTCCTACAATGAGCAGTTCTTC.

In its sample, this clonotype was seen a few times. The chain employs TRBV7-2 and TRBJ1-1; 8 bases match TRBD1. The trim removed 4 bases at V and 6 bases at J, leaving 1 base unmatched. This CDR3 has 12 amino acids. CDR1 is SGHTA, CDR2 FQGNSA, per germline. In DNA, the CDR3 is TGTGCCAGCAGCTCACAGGGGGCTGAAGCTTTCTTT. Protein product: CASSSQGAEAFF.

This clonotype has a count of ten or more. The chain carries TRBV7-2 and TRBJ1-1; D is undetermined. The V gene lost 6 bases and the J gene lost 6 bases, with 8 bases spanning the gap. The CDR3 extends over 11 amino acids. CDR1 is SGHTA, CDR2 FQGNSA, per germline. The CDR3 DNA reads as TGTGCCAGCAGGAGGTACTCTGAAGCTTTCTTT. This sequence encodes CASRRYSEAFF.

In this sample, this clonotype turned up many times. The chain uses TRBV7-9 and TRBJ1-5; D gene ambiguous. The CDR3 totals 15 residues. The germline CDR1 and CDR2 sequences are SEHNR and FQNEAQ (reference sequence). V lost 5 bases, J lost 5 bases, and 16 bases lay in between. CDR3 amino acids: CASSMDPGGDQPQHF. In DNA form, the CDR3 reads TGTGCCAGCAGCATGGACCCCGGAGGAGATCAGCCCCAGCATTTT.

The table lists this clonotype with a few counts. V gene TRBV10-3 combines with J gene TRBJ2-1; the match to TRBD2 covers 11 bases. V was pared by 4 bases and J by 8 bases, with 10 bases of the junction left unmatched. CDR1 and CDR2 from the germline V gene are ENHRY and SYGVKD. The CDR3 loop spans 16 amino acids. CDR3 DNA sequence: TGTGCCATCAGTGTGGGTAGCGGGAGGGCCGTCGATGAGCAGTTCTTC. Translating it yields CAISVGSGRAVDEQFF.

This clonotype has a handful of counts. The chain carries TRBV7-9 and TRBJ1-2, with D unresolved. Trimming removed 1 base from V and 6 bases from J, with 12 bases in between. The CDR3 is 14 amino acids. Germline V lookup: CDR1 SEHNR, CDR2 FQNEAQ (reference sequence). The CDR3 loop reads CASSLVGVNDGYTF. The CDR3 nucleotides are TGTGCCAGCAGCTTAGTGGGAGTAAACGATGGCTACACCTTC.

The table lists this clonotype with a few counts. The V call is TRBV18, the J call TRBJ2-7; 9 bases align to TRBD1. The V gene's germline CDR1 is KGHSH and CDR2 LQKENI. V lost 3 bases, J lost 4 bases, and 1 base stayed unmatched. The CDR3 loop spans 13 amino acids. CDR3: CASSPGTGYEQYV. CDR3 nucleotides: TGTGCCAGCTCACCCGGGACAGGGTACGAGCAGTACGTC.

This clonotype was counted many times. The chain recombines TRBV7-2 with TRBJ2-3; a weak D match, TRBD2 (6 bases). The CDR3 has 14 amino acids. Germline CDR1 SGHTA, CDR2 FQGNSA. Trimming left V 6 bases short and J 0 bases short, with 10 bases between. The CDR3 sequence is CASSQGLSTDTQYF. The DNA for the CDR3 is TGTGCCAGCAGTCAGGGACTTAGCACAGATACGCAGTATTTT. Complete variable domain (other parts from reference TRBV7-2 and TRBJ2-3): GAGVSQSPSNKVTEKGKDVELRCDPISGHTALYWYRQSLGQGLEFLIYFQGNSAPDKSGLPSDRFSAERTGGSVSTLTIQRTQQEDSAVYLCASSQGLSTDTQYFGPGTRLTVL.

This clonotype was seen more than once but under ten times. In nucleotides, the CDR3 is TGTGCCAGCAGTTTAGGCCAACTGGAGACCCAGTACTTC. Translation gives CASSLGQLETQYF. This chain links TRBV28 with TRBJ2-5; D is uncertain. CDR1 is MDHEN, CDR2 SYDVKM, per germline. Trimming left V 2 bases short and J 5 bases short, with 9 bases between. This CDR3 comprises 13 residues.

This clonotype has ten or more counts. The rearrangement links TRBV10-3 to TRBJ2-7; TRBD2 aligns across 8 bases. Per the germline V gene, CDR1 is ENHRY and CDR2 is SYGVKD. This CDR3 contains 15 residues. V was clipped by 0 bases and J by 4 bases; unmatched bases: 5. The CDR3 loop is CAISESTTSGYEQYF. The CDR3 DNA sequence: TGTGCCATCAGTGAGTCGACTACTAGCGGTTACGAGCAGTACTTC.

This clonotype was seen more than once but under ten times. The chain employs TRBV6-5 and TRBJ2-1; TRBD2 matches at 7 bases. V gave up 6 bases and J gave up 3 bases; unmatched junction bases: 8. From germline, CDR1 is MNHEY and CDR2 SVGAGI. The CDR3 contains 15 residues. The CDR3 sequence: CASRHLAAGYNEQFF. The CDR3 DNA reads TGTGCCAGCAGACATCTAGCGGCCGGCTACAATGAGCAGTTCTTC.

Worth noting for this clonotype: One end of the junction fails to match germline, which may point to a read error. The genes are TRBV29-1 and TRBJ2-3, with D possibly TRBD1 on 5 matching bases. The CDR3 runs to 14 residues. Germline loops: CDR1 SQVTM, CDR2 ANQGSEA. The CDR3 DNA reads TGCAGCGTTCAAGACAGTAGTAGCACAGATACGCAGTATTTT. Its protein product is CSVQDSSSTDTQYF.

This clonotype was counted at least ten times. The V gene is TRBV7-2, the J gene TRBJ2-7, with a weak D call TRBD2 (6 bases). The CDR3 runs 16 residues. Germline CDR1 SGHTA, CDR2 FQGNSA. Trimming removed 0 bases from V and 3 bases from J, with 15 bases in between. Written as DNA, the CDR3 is TGTGCCAGCAGCTTAGCGTGGACCGGGAGTGTCTACGAGCAGTACTTC. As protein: CASSLAWTGSVYEQYF. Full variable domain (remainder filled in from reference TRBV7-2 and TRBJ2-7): GAGVSQSPSNKVTEKGKDVELRCDPISGHTALYWYRQSLGQGLEFLIYFQGNSAPDKSGLPSDRFSAERTGGSVSTLTIQRTQQEDSAVYLCASSLAWTGSVYEQYFGPGTRLTVT.

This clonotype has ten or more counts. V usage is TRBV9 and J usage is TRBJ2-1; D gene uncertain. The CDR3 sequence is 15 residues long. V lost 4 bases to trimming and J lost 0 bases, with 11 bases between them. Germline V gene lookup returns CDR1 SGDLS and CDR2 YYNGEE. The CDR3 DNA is TGTGCCAGCAGCTTGAACCTAGTCTCCTACAATGAGCAGTTCTTC. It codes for CASSLNLVSYNEQFF. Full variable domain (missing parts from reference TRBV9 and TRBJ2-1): DSGVTQTPKHLITATGQRVTLRCSPRSGDLSVYWYQQSLDQGLQFLIQYYNGEERAKGNILERFSAQQFPDLHSELNLSSLELGDSALYFCASSLNLVSYNEQFFGPGTRLTVL.

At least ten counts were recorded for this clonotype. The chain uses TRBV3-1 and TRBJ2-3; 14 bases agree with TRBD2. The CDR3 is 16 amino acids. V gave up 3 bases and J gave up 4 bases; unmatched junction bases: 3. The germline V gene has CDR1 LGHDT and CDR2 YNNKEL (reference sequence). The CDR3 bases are TGTGCCAGCAGCCACATGACTAGCGGGAGGGCAGATACGCAGTATTTT. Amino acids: CASSHMTSGRADTQYF.

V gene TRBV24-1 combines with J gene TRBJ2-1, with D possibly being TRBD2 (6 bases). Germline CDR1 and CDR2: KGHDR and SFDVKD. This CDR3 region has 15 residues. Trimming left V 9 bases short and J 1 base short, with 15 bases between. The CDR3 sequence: CATGAGTASYNEQFF. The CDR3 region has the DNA TGTGCCACCGGTGCCGGGACTGCATCCTACAATGAGCAGTTCTTC.

In nucleotides, the CDR3 is TGTGCCAGCAGACTAGCGGGGGCATACAATGAGCAGTTCTTC. Translated: CASRLAGAYNEQFF. This chain links TRBV6-5 with TRBJ2-1, with TRBD2 matching 11 bases. CDR1 is MNHEY, CDR2 SVGAGI, per germline. This CDR3 has 14 residues. V shed 6 bases and J 4 bases; nucleotides not matched to a gene: 2.

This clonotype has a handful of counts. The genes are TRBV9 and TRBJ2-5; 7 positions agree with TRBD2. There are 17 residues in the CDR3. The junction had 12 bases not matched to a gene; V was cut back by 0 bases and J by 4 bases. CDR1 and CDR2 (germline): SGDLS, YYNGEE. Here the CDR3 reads CASSVAVGRTSPETQYF. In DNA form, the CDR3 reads TGTGCCAGCAGCGTAGCGGTCGGGAGGACCTCCCCAGAGACCCAGTACTTC. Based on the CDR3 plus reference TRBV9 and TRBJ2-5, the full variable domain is DSGVTQTPKHLITATGQRVTLRCSPRSGDLSVYWYQQSLDQGLQFLIQYYNGEERAKGNILERFSAQQFPDLHSELNLSSLELGDSALYFCASSVAVGRTSPETQYFGPGTRLLVL.

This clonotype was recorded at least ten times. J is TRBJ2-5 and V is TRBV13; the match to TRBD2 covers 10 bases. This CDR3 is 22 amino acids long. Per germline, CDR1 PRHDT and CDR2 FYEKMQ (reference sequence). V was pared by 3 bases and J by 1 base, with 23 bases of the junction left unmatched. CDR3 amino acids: CASSFSPFLPVSSGGFQETQYF. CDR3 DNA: TGTGCCAGCAGCTTCTCCCCGTTTCTACCCGTTTCTAGCGGGGGCTTCCAAGAGACCCAGTACTTC. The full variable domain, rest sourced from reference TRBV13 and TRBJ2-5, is AAGVIQSPRHLIKEKRETATLKCYPIPRHDTVYWYQQGPGQDPQFLISFYEKMQSDKGSIPDRFSAQQFSDYHSELNMSSLELGDSALYFCASSFSPFLPVSSGGFQETQYFGPGTRLLVL.

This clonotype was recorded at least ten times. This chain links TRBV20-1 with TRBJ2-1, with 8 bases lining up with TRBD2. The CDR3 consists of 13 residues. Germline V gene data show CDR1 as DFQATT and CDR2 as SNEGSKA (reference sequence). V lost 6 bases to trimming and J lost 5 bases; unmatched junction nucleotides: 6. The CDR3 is CSATGLGHNEQFF. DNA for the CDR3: TGCAGTGCCACGGGACTAGGCCACAATGAGCAGTTCTTC.

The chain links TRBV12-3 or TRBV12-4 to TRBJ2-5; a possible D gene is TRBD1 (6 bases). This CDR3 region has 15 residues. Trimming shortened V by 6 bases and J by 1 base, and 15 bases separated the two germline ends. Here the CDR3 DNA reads TGTGCCAGCAGCCCAACAAGGACAGTCCAAGAGACCCAGTACTTC. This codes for CASSPTRTVQETQYF.

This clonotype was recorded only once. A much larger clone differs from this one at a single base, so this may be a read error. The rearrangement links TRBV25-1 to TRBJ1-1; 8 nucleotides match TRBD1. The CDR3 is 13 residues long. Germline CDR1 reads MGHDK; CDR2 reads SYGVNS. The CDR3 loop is CASSEVGQGEALF. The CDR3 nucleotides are TGTGCCAGCAGTGAAGTCGGACAGGGCGAAGCTCTCTTT.